This TCR beta chain was retrieved from a study of cytomegalovirus exposure and HLA in healthy donors. Study observations and caveats: Three CMV-associated chains proved CMV antigen-specific in vitro. Researchers counted 150 to 200 TCR beta chains as cytomegalovirus-associated.

A note on this clone: Antigen specificity is unknown.

The CDR3 consists of 14 residues. V lost 0 bases and J lost 5, with 9 bases in between. CDR1 and CDR2 from the germline V gene are LGHNA and YSLEER. Donors were drawn from the 120-subject validation cohort, separate from the 666-subject first cohort. Sequencing used immunoSEQ multiplex PCR; TCRdb keeps in-frame clones, though not all of them. The data contain approximately 150,000 clones, around nine tenths of them singletons. This TCR was recovered from a young woman in good health and CMV-seronegative. This sequence joins TRBV4-3 and TRBJ2-3; possible D gene TRBD2, 6 bases. Material: PBMCs. The CDR3 coding sequence is TGCGCCAGCAGCCAAGATCGGGGAGGAGATACGCAGTATTTT. This translates into CASSQDRGGDTQYF.